This T cell receptor (beta chain) was documented in a study of OX40 agonist ivuxolimab in advanced cancers. Whole-study context: Patients in dose escalation had liver, melanoma, kidney or head and neck cancers. Overall study results and limits: Determination of antigen specificity was not performed for the expanded peripheral T cells. At doses 0.1 to 3.0 mg/kg, CD4+ and CD8+ clones expanded.

About this clone: The target antigen is unknown. The sample carries other DNA sequences with the same CDR3.

The V gene lost 0 bases and the J gene lost 2 bases, with 6 bases spanning the gap. Per germline, CDR1 SGHRS and CDR2 YFSETQ. The CDR3 length is 13 residues. The protocol was immunoSEQ multiplex PCR, while the TCRdb copy is restricted to in-frame clones and leaves out a portion. The sample lists some 99,000 clones; roughly 95% were seen once. This receptor was taken from an adult with an advanced solid tumor such as melanoma, head and neck, liver or kidney cancer. The chain recombines TRBV5-1 with TRBJ2-7; tentative D call: TRBD1 (6 bases). Material: CD4+ or CD8+ T cells sorted from blood, obtained in a trial of the OX40 agonist ivuxolimab. CDR3 in amino acids: CASSLDRAYEQYF. In DNA form, the CDR3 reads TGCGCCAGCAGCTTGGACAGGGCCTACGAGCAGTACTTC.